One sample yielded the 5 T cell receptor beta chains listed below, sequenced in a study of control samples from healthy donors and cancer patients. Some clones are missing from TCRdb's copy, which holds only in-frame ones; the method was immunoSEQ multiplex PCR. Among approximately 76,000 clones listed, approximately 82% were seen once. The specimen sequenced was PBMCs. The receptors shown here come from a man between 60 and 75 years old with head and neck cancer.

The V and J genes are TRBV18 and TRBJ2-7; D call uncertain. The germline V gene encodes CDR1 KGHSH and CDR2 LQKENI. This CDR3 spans 13 amino acids. V lost 3 bases, J lost 4 bases, and 10 bases lay in between. The CDR3 DNA sequence: TGTGCCAGCTCACCCCCTACGCGTTACGAGCAGTACTTC. It yields the protein CASSPPTRYEQYF.

J is TRBJ1-1 and V is TRBV19; D is uncertain. Germline loops: CDR1 LNHDA, CDR2 SQIVND (reference sequence). The CDR3 totals 16 residues. V was shortened by 6 bases and J by 0 bases, with 17 bases between the two germline ends. CDR3: CASSRPTRRLNTEAFF. In DNA form, the CDR3 reads TGTGCCAGTAGCCGACCCACCCGGCGGCTGAACACTGAAGCTTTCTTT.

The chain has TRBV25-1 and TRBJ2-5; D remains unclear. Germline assignment: CDR1 MGHDK and CDR2 SYGVNS. This CDR3 has 12 amino acids. The V gene lost 3 bases and the J gene lost 5 bases, with 7 bases spanning the gap. This CDR3 is CASSDLRETQYF. The DNA of the CDR3 is TGTGCCAGCAGTGACCTGCGGGAGACCCAGTACTTC.

This clone was counted once. This chain links TRBV6-6 with TRBJ1-5; 7 bases match TRBD1. Unmatched junction bases numbered 12, after V lost 5 bases and J lost 5 bases. Germline V gene data show CDR1 as MNHNY and CDR2 as SVGAGI (reference sequence). The CDR3 covers 16 residues. The DNA for the CDR3 is TGTGCCAGCAGTCGCAGAATAGGGGGCTGGGATCAGCCCCAGCATTTT. Translating it yields CASSRRIGGWDQPQHF.

This sequence joins TRBV4-1 and TRBJ2-3; weak D call: TRBD2 (6 bases). V was trimmed by 4 bases and J by 6 bases, leaving 17 bases between them. This CDR3 comprises 15 residues. CDR1 is MGHRA and CDR2 is YSYEKL in the germline V gene. In nucleotides, the CDR3 is TGCGCCAGCAGCCCAAGAGAGCGGGCAGGGGATACGCAGTATTTT. The encoded protein is CASSPRERAGDTQYF.